This T cell receptor beta chain derives from a study of spatial heterogeneity in lung cancer. Study background: Raw-read counts averaged over ten per unique TCR and UMI combination.

A unique molecular identifier was carried by every single TCR cDNA molecule. MiXCR was run by TCRdb on the 5' RACE reads, yielding one entry per CDR3 protein. Of around 45,000 distinct CDR3 sequences listed, roughly an eighth are singletons. Indicated time point: sample taken at primary tumor resection. No cells were sorted before sequencing. The whole RNA sequenced was extracted from tumor, nontumor lung or frozen PBMC. Samples were donated by 72 untreated early-stage non-small cell lung cancer patients. V was cut by 6 bases and J by 0 bases, with 8 bases left in between. This CDR3 comprises 13 residues. The germline V gene has CDR1 MNHEY and CDR2 SVGAGI. Whole-study findings and limits: Ubiquitous, expanded tumor-derived TCRs were more frequently observed in blood at resection than at follow-up.

This clonotype was counted ten times or more. Its antigen is undetermined. The chain is built from TRBV6-5 and TRBJ1-2; D unresolved. Sequencing used PBMCs, obtained at surgery. This clonotype was sampled from a male donor with early-stage non-small cell lung cancer. The CDR3 DNA reads TGTGCCAGCAGACCCACGGCTAACTATGGCTACACCTTC. It is translated as CASRPTANYGYTF.